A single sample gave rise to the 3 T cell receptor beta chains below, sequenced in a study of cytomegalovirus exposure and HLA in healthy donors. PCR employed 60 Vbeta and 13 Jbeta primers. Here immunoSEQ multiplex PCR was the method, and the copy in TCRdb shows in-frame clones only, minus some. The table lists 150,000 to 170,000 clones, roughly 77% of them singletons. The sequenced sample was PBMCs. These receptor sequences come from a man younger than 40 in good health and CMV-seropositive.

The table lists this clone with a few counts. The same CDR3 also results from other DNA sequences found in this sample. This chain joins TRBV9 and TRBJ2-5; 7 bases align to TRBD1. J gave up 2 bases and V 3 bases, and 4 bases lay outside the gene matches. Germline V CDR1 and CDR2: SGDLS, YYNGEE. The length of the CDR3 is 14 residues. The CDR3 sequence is CASSAGTVQETQYF. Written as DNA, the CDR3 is TGTGCCAGCAGCGCGGGGACAGTTCAAGAGACCCAGTACTTC.

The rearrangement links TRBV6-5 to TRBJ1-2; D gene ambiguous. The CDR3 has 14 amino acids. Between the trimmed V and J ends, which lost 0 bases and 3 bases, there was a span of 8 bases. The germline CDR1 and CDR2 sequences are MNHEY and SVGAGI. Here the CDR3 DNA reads TGTGCCAGCAGTTACTCGTTCAGCGACTATGGCTACACCTTC. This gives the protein CASSYSFSDYGYTF.

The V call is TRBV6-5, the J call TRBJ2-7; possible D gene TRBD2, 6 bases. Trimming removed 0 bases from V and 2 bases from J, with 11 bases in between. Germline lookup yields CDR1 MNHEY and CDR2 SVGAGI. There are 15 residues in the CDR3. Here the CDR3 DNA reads TGTGCCAGCAGTTACTCGGCGGGGAGGACCTACGAGCAGTACTTC. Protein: CASSYSAGRTYEQYF.